This TCR beta chain came from a study of T cells in Graves' hyperthyroidism and ophthalmopathy. Study findings and constraints: Ophthalmopathy got predicted by the model a median about 6.5 months before its onset.

Details on this clonotype: Its matching antigen is unknown.

TCR beta CDR3 regions were amplified from RNA transcripts. Carried out on the TCR CDR3, a first-round RT-PCR used the HTBI primer set. TCRdb reprocessed the multiplex PCR reads with MiXCR, giving one entry per CDR3 protein. The sample contains about 420,000 distinct CDR3 sequences, around a sixth of which appear only once. Germline CDR1 reads SNHLY; CDR2 reads FYNNEI. CDR3 length equals 16 residues. V lost 7 bases to trimming and J lost 2 bases; unmatched junction nucleotides: 5. Patients aged 18 to 65 with hyperthyroidism were newly diagnosed, with duration under 2 months. The chain is built from TRBV2 and TRBJ2-3; 14 nucleotides agree with TRBD2. The receptor's source is a woman aged 18-29 years with Graves' hyperthyroidism. Sequencing input: blood. CDR3 sequence reads: CASTRTSGGPTDTQYF. The CDR3 DNA follows: TGTGCCAGCACCAGGACTAGCGGGGGGCCCACAGATACGCAGTATTTT.